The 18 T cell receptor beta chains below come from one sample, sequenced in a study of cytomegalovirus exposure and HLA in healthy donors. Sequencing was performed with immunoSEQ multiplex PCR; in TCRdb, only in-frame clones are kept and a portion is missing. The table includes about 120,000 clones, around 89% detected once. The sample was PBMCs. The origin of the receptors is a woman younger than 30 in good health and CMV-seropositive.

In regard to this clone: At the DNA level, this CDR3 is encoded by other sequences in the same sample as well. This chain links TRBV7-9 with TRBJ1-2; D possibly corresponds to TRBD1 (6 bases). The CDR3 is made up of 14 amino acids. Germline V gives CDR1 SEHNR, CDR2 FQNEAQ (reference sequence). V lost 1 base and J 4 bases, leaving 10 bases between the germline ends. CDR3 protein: CASSLVQGSYGYTF. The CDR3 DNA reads TGTGCCAGCAGCTTAGTTCAGGGGAGCTATGGCTACACCTTC.

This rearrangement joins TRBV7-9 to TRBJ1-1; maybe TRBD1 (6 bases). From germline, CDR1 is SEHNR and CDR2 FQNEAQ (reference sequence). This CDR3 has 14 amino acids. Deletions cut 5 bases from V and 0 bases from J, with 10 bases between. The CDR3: CASSITGMNTEAFF. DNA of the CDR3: TGTGCCAGCAGCATAACAGGGATGAACACTGAAGCTTTCTTT.

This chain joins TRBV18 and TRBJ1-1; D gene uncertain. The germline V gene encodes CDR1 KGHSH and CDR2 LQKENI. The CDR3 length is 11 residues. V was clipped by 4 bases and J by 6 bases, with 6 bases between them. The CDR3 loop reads CASSQRAEAFF. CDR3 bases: TGTGCCAGCTCACAACGGGCTGAAGCTTTCTTT.

The CDR3 loop is CASSFHEGVDTEAFF. In DNA, the CDR3 is TGCGCCAGCAGCTTCCACGAGGGGGTCGACACTGAAGCTTTCTTT. The gene calls are TRBV5-1 and TRBJ1-1; D possibly corresponds to TRBD1 (6 bases). The CDR3 is 15 amino acids. Germline values: CDR1 SGHRS, CDR2 YFSETQ. V gave up 2 bases and J gave up 3 bases, with 14 bases separating them.

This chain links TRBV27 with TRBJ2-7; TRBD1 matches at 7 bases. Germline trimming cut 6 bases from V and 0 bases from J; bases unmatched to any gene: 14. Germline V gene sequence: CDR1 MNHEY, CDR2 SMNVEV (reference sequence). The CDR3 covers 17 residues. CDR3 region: CASRAKTGTLSSYEQYF. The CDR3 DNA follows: TGTGCCAGCAGAGCTAAGACAGGGACCCTGAGCTCCTACGAGCAGTACTTC.

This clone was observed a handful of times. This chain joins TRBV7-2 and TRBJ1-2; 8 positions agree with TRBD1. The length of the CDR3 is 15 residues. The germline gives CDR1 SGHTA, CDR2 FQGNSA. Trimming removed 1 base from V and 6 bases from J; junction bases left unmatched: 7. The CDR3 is CASSLVRQGRDGYTF. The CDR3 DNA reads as TGTGCCAGCAGCTTAGTGCGACAGGGGAGAGATGGCTACACCTTC. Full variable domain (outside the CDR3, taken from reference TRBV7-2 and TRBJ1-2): GAGVSQSPSNKVTEKGKDVELRCDPISGHTALYWYRQSLGQGLEFLIYFQGNSAPDKSGLPSDRFSAERTGGSVSTLTIQRTQQEDSAVYLCASSLVRQGRDGYTFGSGTRLTVV.

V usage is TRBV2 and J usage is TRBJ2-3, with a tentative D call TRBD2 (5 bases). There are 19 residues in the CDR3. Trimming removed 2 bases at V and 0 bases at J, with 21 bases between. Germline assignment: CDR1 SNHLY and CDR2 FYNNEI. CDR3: CASSEILRGGSPSTDTQYF. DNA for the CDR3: TGTGCCAGCAGTGAAATCCTTCGAGGCGGGTCGCCTAGCACAGATACGCAGTATTTT.

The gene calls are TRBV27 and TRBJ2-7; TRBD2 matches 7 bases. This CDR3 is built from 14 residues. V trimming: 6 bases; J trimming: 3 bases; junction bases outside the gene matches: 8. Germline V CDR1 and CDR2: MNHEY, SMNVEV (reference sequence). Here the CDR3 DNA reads TGTGCCAGCAGCTCCGGACTAGTCGGCTACGAGCAGTACTTC. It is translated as CASSSGLVGYEQYF.

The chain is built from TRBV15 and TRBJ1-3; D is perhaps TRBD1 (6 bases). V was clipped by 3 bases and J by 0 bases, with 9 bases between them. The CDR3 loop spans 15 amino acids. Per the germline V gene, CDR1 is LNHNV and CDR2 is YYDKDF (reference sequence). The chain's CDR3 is CATSRDSVSGNTIYF. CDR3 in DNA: TGTGCCACCAGCAGGGACAGCGTCTCTGGAAACACCATATATTTT.

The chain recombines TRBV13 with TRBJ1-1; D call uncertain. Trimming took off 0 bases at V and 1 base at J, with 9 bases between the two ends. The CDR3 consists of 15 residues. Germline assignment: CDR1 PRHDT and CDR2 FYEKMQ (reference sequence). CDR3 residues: CASSLGFGGNTEAFF. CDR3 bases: TGTGCCAGCAGCTTAGGGTTCGGTGGGAACACTGAAGCTTTCTTT.

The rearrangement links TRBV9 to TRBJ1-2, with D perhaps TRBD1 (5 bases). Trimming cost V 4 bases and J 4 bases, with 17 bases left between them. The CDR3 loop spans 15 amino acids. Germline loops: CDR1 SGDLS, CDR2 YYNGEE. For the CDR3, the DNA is TGTGCCAGCAGCCCGGGCGGGGGAGTTTTCTATGGCTACACCTTC. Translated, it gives CASSPGGGVFYGYTF.

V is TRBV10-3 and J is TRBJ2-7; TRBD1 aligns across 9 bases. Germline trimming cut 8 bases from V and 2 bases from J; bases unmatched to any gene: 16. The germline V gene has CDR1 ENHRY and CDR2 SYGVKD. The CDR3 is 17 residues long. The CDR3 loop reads CAIGKGPGTGTTYEQYF. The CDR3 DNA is TGTGCCATCGGGAAAGGCCCCGGGACAGGGACCACCTACGAGCAGTACTTC.

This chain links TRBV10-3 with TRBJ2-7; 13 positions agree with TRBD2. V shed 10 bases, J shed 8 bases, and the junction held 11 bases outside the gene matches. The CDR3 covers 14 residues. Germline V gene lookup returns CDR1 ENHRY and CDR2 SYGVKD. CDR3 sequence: CATGWGLAGIQQYF. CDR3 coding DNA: TGTGCCACGGGGTGGGGACTAGCGGGAATTCAGCAGTACTTC.

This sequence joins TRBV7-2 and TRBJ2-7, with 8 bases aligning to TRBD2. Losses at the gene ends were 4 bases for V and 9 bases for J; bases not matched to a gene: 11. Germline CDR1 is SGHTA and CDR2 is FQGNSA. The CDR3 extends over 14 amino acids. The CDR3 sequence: CASSSEASGLVQYF. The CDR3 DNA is TGTGCCAGCAGCTCAGAGGCTAGCGGGCTTGTGCAGTACTTC. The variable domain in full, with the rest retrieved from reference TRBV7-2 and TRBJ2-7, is GAGVSQSPSNKVTEKGKDVELRCDPISGHTALYWYRQSLGQGLEFLIYFQGNSAPDKSGLPSDRFSAERTGGSVSTLTIQRTQQEDSAVYLCASSSEASGLVQYFGPGTRLTVT.

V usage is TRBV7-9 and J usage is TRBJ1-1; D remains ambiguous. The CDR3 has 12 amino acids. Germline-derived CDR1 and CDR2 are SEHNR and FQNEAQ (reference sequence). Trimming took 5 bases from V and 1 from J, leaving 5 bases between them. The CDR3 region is CASSRGNTEAFF. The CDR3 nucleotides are TGTGCCAGCAGCAGAGGGAACACTGAAGCTTTCTTT.

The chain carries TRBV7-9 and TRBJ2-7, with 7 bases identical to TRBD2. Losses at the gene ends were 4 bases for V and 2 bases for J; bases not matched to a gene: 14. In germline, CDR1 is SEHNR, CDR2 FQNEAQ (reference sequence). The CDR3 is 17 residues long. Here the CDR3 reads CASSSSGIILSAYEQYF. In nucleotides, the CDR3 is TGTGCCAGCAGCTCAAGCGGGATTATTCTATCAGCCTACGAGCAGTACTTC.

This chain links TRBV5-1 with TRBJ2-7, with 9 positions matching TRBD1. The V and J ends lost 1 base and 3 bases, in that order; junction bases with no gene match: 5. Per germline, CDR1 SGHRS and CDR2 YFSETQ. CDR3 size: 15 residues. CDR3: CASSLMGQGFYEQYF. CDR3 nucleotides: TGCGCCAGCAGCTTGATGGGACAGGGCTTCTACGAGCAGTACTTC. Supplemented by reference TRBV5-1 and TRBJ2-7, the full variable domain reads KAGVTQTPRYLIKTRGQQVTLSCSPISGHRSVSWYQQTPGQGLQFLFEYFSETQRNKGNFPGRFSGRQFSNSRSEMNVSTLELGDSALYLCASSLMGQGFYEQYFGPGTRLTVT.

As DNA, the CDR3 is TGTGCCAGCAGTATACAGGGAAGGGTCAATCAGCCCCAGCATTTT. It translates to CASSIQGRVNQPQHF. The gene calls are TRBV27 and TRBJ1-5, with D perhaps TRBD1 (6 bases). CDR1 and CDR2 (germline): MNHEY, SMNVEV (reference sequence). There are 15 residues in the CDR3. V was trimmed by 5 bases and J by 3 bases, leaving 14 bases between them.